The 22 T cell receptor beta chains reported below all come from one sample, sequenced in a study of shared clonotypes between healthy human individuals. Profiling relied on immunoSEQ multiplex PCR, and the TCRdb table lists in-frame clones only, not all of them. This sample has 2 million to 2.5 million clones, with roughly 90% found just once. Sequencing input: naive CD4+ T cells from PBMCs. The subset here: CD45RA+ positively selected. These receptor sequences come from a man aged 18 to 30 in good health. Some clones in this sample may be carry-over from other donors' samples.

About this clone: Other DNA sequences in this sample translate to the same CDR3. The rearrangement uses TRBV7-2 and TRBJ1-1; D is possibly TRBD1 (5 bases). V lost 5 bases and J 1 base, leaving 11 bases between the germline ends. This CDR3 is built from 14 residues. Looked up from germline, CDR1 is SGHTA and CDR2 is FQGNSA. CDR3 in amino acids: CASSPRRGNTEAFF. The CDR3 DNA reads as TGTGCCAGCAGCCCCCGGAGGGGGAACACTGAAGCTTTCTTT.

In this sample, this clone turned up a few times. The chain couples TRBV10-3 to TRBJ1-1; D is ambiguous. CDR3 length equals 15 residues. Trimming took 0 bases from V and 0 from J, leaving 8 bases between them. Germline lookup yields CDR1 ENHRY and CDR2 SYGVKD. The CDR3 region is CAISESAVMNTEAFF. As DNA, the CDR3 is TGTGCCATCAGTGAGTCGGCAGTTATGAACACTGAAGCTTTCTTT.

The V call is TRBV2, the J call TRBJ1-3; D is unresolved. This CDR3 comprises 12 residues. Germline CDR1 is SNHLY and CDR2 is FYNNEI. The V end lost 9 bases, the J end lost 3 bases, and 9 bases lay between the germline ends. The DNA of the CDR3 is TGTGCCAGTGGAGGCGGTGGAAACACCATATATTTT. This gives the protein CASGGGGNTIYF.

The chain uses TRBV13 and TRBJ1-2; TRBD1 matches at 7 bases. This CDR3 is built from 16 residues. Germline-derived CDR1 and CDR2 are PRHDT and FYEKMQ (reference sequence). With 2 bases clipped from V and 4 bases from J, the junction kept 10 bases outside the gene matches. This chain's CDR3 is CASSLYGDSHSYGYTF. CDR3 DNA sequence: TGTGCCAGCAGCTTATATGGGGACAGCCACTCCTATGGCTACACCTTC.

CDR3 sequence reads: CASSQGLGGADFYQPQHF. The CDR3 bases are TGCGCCAGCAGCCAAGGATTAGGGGGGGCCGATTTCTATCAGCCCCAGCATTTT. The gene calls are TRBV4-1 and TRBJ1-5, with D possibly TRBD1 on 6 matching bases. The CDR3 totals 18 residues. The ends were cut back, 1 base at V and 5 bases at J, with 21 bases in the middle. Germline CDR1 and CDR2: MGHRA and YSYEKL.

This clone was observed a single time. This chain uses TRBV7-2 with TRBJ2-1; 11 bases align to TRBD2. Germline values: CDR1 SGHTA, CDR2 FQGNSA. Trimming took 6 bases from V and 6 from J; bases not matched to a gene: 10. The CDR3 runs 16 residues. This CDR3 is CASRYTSGSFGNEQFF. For the CDR3, the DNA is TGTGCCAGCAGATATACTAGCGGGAGTTTCGGCAATGAGCAGTTCTTC.

As concerns this clone: Other DNA sequences in this specimen translate into the identical CDR3. V is TRBV5-1 and J is TRBJ1-4, with a weak D call TRBD1 (6 bases). The V gene's germline CDR1 is SGHRS and CDR2 YFSETQ. V lost 3 bases, J lost 2 bases, and 8 bases lay in between. This CDR3 has 14 amino acids. The CDR3: CASSSQGTNEKLFF. Here the CDR3 DNA reads TGCGCCAGCAGCTCACAGGGCACTAATGAAAAACTGTTTTTT.

This chain links TRBV28 with TRBJ1-4, with unresolved D. This CDR3 spans 15 amino acids. Germline CDR1 and CDR2: MDHEN and SYDVKM. The V gene lost 3 bases and the J gene lost 2 bases, with 10 bases spanning the gap. As DNA, the CDR3 is TGTGCCAGCAGTTTCGGTGGGGTGACTAATGAAAAACTGTTTTTT. Its protein product is CASSFGGVTNEKLFF.

For the CDR3, the DNA is TGTGCCAGCAGTCCATCCTTGGGCCCGGCGGATTCACCCCTCCACTTT. It is translated as CASSPSLGPADSPLHF. The chain recombines TRBV28 with TRBJ1-6; D unclear. V was cut by 5 bases and J by 8 bases, with 19 bases left in between. Germline V CDR1 and CDR2: MDHEN, SYDVKM. The CDR3 is 16 residues long.

This clone was detected only once. The genes are TRBV6-1 and TRBJ2-7; 9 nucleotides match TRBD1. Germline V CDR1 and CDR2: MNHNS, SASEGT. This CDR3 spans 15 amino acids. Germline trimming cut 6 bases from V and 2 bases from J; bases unmatched to any gene: 8. CDR3 loop: CASSSGTGTTYEQYF. CDR3 in DNA: TGTGCCAGCAGCTCCGGGACAGGGACGACCTACGAGCAGTACTTC.

V and J are TRBV5-1 and TRBJ2-1, with D possibly being TRBD1 (7 bases). Germline V lookup: CDR1 SGHRS, CDR2 YFSETQ. This CDR3 is 15 amino acids long. V was clipped by 0 bases and J by 2 bases, with 9 bases between them. The CDR3 reads CASSLARGAYNEQFF. CDR3 coding DNA: TGCGCCAGCAGCTTGGCCAGGGGGGCCTACAATGAGCAGTTCTTC.

This chain uses TRBV2 with TRBJ1-2, with no clear D. Deletions cut 0 bases from V and 7 bases from J, with 6 bases between. Germline V gives CDR1 SNHLY, CDR2 FYNNEI. This CDR3 region has 12 residues. In DNA form, the CDR3 reads TGTGCCAGCAGTGAAGCGTTTATTGGCTACACCTTC. It encodes CASSEAFIGYTF.

The chain links TRBV4-3 to TRBJ2-1; D remains unclear. The V end lost 3 bases, the J end lost 4 bases, and 16 bases lay between the germline ends. The CDR3 covers 16 residues. Looked up from germline, CDR1 is LGHNA and CDR2 is YSLEER. The CDR3 DNA follows: TGCGCCAGCAGCCAGGATCGGTCTAGTTTTTACAATGAGCAGTTCTTC. It translates to CASSQDRSSFYNEQFF.

The rearrangement uses TRBV11-2 and TRBJ1-6, with 9 bases lining up with TRBD1. V shed 6 bases and J 10 bases; nucleotides not matched to a gene: 19. The CDR3 is made up of 18 amino acids. CDR1 is SGHAT and CDR2 is FQNNGV in the germline V gene. The CDR3 sequence: CASRLRDRAPWGISPLHF. The CDR3, as DNA: TGTGCCAGCAGGTTGCGGGACAGGGCCCCCTGGGGGATATCACCCCTCCACTTT.

The chain recombines TRBV4-3 with TRBJ2-1, with 10 nucleotides matching TRBD2. Per germline, CDR1 LGHNA and CDR2 YSLEER. The V segment lost 4 bases and the J segment 6 bases; nucleotides outside the gene matches: 6. The CDR3 covers 15 residues. The CDR3 sequence is CASSLSWTSGNEQFF. The CDR3 bases are TGCGCCAGCAGCCTCTCATGGACTAGCGGCAATGAGCAGTTCTTC.

This clone appeared once. This rearrangement joins TRBV5-1 to TRBJ1-5; 9 bases are shared with TRBD1. CDR1 SGHRS and CDR2 YFSETQ come from the germline V gene. The V segment lost 8 bases and the J segment 0 bases; nucleotides outside the gene matches: 9. This CDR3 is 16 amino acids long. Here the CDR3 DNA reads TGCGCCAGGATTACGGGACAGGGTAATAGCAATCAGCCCCAGCATTTT. It translates to CARITGQGNSNQPQHF.

The chain joins TRBV7-8 to TRBJ1-3, with 9 bases fitting TRBD1. The CDR3 consists of 18 residues. V shed 6 bases, J shed 1 base, and the junction held 13 bases outside the gene matches. CDR1 and CDR2 from the germline V gene are SGHVS and FQNEAQ. Here the CDR3 reads CASRAGTGLMLSGNTIYF. The CDR3 nucleotides are TGTGCCAGCAGAGCCGGGACAGGGTTAATGCTATCTGGAAACACCATATATTTT.

The V gene is TRBV5-4, the J gene TRBJ2-5; 9 positions match TRBD2. V gave up 4 bases and J gave up 6 bases; unmatched junction bases: 7. There are 14 residues in the CDR3. The germline CDR1 and CDR2 sequences are SGHNT and YYREEE (reference sequence). The CDR3 sequence is CASSDKAGGKTQYF. CDR3 nucleotide sequence: TGTGCCAGCAGCGACAAAGCGGGAGGAAAGACCCAGTACTTC.

The chain links TRBV29-1 to TRBJ2-1, with 7 bases aligning to TRBD1. CDR1 and CDR2 from the germline V gene are SQVTM and ANQGSEA. The J segment lost 2 bases and the V segment lost 2 bases, leaving 3 bases of the junction unmatched. CDR3 length equals 14 residues. The CDR3 sequence is CSVERDRAYNEQFF. In DNA, the CDR3 is TGCAGCGTTGAACGGGACAGAGCCTACAATGAGCAGTTCTTC.

This chain uses TRBV29-1 with TRBJ2-1; 8 bases match TRBD1. The CDR3 length is 14 residues. Per the germline V gene, CDR1 is SQVTM and CDR2 is ANQGSEA. The ends lost 1 base at V and 10 bases at J; junction bases unmatched: 9. Here the CDR3 reads CSVEASGQGPEQFF. CDR3 coding DNA: TGCAGCGTTGAAGCATCCGGACAGGGTCCGGAGCAGTTCTTC.

The V call is TRBV27, the J call TRBJ1-2, with TRBD1 matching over 7 bases. CDR3 size: 14 residues. Trimming took 5 bases from V and 4 from J; bases not matched to a gene: 7. Germline CDR1 and CDR2: MNHEY and SMNVEV (reference sequence). CDR3 in amino acids: CASSPQGGGYGYTF. The CDR3 DNA sequence: TGTGCCAGCAGTCCTCAGGGGGGCGGCTATGGCTACACCTTC.

V is TRBV10-1 and J is TRBJ2-3, with D possibly TRBD2 on 7 matching bases. V dropped 2 bases and J dropped 4 bases, with 13 bases sitting between them. The CDR3 extends over 15 amino acids. The germline CDR1 and CDR2 sequences are WNHNN and SYGVQD (reference sequence). The CDR3, as DNA: TGCGCCAGCAGTGAGGCGGGGGCAGGCGCAGATACGCAGTATTTT. Its translation: CASSEAGAGADTQYF.